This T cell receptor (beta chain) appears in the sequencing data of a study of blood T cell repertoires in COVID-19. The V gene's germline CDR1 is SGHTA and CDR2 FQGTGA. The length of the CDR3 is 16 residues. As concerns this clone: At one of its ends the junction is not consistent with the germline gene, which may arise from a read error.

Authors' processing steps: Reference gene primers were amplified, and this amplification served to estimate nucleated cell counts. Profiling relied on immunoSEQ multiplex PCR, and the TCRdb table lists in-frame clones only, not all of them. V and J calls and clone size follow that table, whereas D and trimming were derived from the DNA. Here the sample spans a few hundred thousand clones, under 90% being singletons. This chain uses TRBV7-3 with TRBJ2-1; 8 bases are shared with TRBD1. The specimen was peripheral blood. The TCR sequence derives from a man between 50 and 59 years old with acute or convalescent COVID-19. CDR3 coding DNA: TGTGCCAGCAGCCTAACCGGACAGGGCTCCTACAATGAGCAGTTCTTC. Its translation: CASSLTGQGSYNEQFF. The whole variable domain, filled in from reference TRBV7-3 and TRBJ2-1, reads GAGVSQTPSNKVTEKGKYVELRCDPISGHTALYWYRQSLGQGPEFLIYFQGTGAADDSGLPNDRFFAVRPEGSVSTLKIQRTERGDSAVYLCASSLTGQGSYNEQFFGPGTRLTVL.